The 20 T cell receptor beta chains reported below all come from one sample, sequenced in a study of T cells in localized non-small cell lung cancer. Sequenced by immunoSEQ multiplex PCR; TCRdb stores in-frame clones only, minus some. This table holds 20,000 to 25,000 clones, more than 75% found once. Sequences were derived from PBMCs, sampled before any cancer treatment. All receptors come from a woman aged 40-70 years with stage II squamous cell lung carcinoma.

The V and J genes are TRBV4-1 and TRBJ2-7; D not resolved. V was trimmed by 0 bases and J by 0 bases, leaving 15 bases between them. The germline CDR1 and CDR2 sequences are MGHRA and YSYEKL. CDR3 length: 17 residues. The CDR3 nucleotides are TGCGCCAGCAGCCAAGATGACCGTTTTTTTAGCTCCTACGAGCAGTACTTC. As protein: CASSQDDRFFSSYEQYF.

The chain recombines TRBV10-1 with TRBJ2-1; unclear D gene. The CDR3 runs 18 residues. Looked up from germline, CDR1 is WNHNN and CDR2 is SYGVQD (reference sequence). The germline V and J ends were trimmed by 0 bases and 0 bases, with 15 bases remaining between them. CDR3 protein: CASSESGIARSSYNEQFF. As DNA, the CDR3 is TGCGCCAGCAGTGAGTCGGGGATAGCCAGAAGCTCCTACAATGAGCAGTTCTTC.

V is TRBV6-1 and J is TRBJ1-1; possible D gene TRBD1, 5 bases. This CDR3 has 12 residues. Trimming took 6 bases from V and 6 from J, leaving 11 bases between them. Germline V gene sequence: CDR1 MNHNS, CDR2 SASEGT. CDR3 amino acids: CASRPGHPEAFF. In DNA, the CDR3 is TGTGCCAGCAGGCCCGGACACCCTGAAGCTTTCTTT.

J is TRBJ1-2 and V is TRBV9, with 11 bases that match TRBD1. The CDR3 length is 15 residues. V lost 4 bases and J lost 6; bases outside the gene matches: 8. The germline V gene encodes CDR1 SGDLS and CDR2 YYNGEE. The CDR3 coding sequence is TGTGCCAGCAGCACCTCCGGGACAGGGGGAGATGGCTACACCTTC. Protein product: CASSTSGTGGDGYTF.

This clone has more than one count but fewer than ten. The CDR3 sequence is CASRLRVDRVGETQYF. DNA of the CDR3: TGCGCCAGCAGGCTTCGCGTCGACAGGGTGGGAGAGACCCAGTACTTC. This chain uses TRBV4-1 with TRBJ2-5, with 7 bases aligning to TRBD1. This CDR3 spans 16 amino acids. The germline CDR1 and CDR2 sequences are MGHRA and YSYEKL. Trimming removed 6 bases from V and 4 bases from J; junction bases left unmatched: 14.

The CDR3 nucleotides read TGTGCCAGCAGTTTCAGTATGGCTCAAGAGACCCAGTACTTC. Translating gives CASSFSMAQETQYF. The J gene is TRBJ2-5, the V gene TRBV28; D remains ambiguous. CDR3 length: 14 residues. Between the trimmed V and J ends, which lost 3 bases and 2 bases, there was a span of 10 bases. CDR1 and CDR2 from the germline V gene are MDHEN and SYDVKM.

This chain connects TRBV4-3 to TRBJ1-5, with no clear D. The CDR3 runs to 13 residues. V gave up 1 base and J gave up 2 bases, with 3 bases separating them. Germline V gene data show CDR1 as LGHNA and CDR2 as YSLEER. CDR3 region: CASSQGGNQPQHF. The CDR3 coding sequence is TGCGCCAGCAGCCAAGGGGGCAATCAGCCCCAGCATTTT.

This clone was counted between two and nine times. The chain has TRBV7-2 and TRBJ2-4; possibly TRBD1 for D (5 bases). V lost 1 base and J lost 9, with 13 bases in between. The CDR3 loop spans 14 amino acids. CDR1 and CDR2 from the germline V gene are SGHTA and FQGNSA. The CDR3 loop is CASSLEGRSGIQYF. The CDR3 coding sequence is TGTGCCAGCAGCTTAGAGGGGCGGTCGGGCATTCAGTACTTC.

The chain is built from TRBV5-1 and TRBJ1-2, with no clear D. V shed 4 bases and J shed 8 bases, with 15 bases lying between them. The CDR3 has 13 amino acids. Germline V gene data show CDR1 as SGHRS and CDR2 as YFSETQ. CDR3 protein: CASSPTLGEGYTF. DNA for the CDR3: TGCGCCAGCAGCCCTACGTTAGGAGAAGGCTACACCTTC.

The V and J genes are TRBV11-2 and TRBJ2-7, with D maybe TRBD1 (6 bases). The CDR3 is 13 amino acids. The germline V and J ends were trimmed by 5 bases and 7 bases, with 15 bases remaining between them. CDR1 and CDR2 from the germline V gene are SGHAT and FQNNGV. The CDR3 DNA sequence: TGTGCCAGCAGCCGGGACATTTTTGGGGAGCAGTACTTC. Its translation: CASSRDIFGEQYF. The full variable domain, rest sourced from reference TRBV11-2 and TRBJ2-7, is EAGVAQSPRYKIIEKRQSVAFWCNPISGHATLYWYQQILGQGPKLLIQFQNNGVVDDSQLPKDRFSAERLKGVDSTLKIQPAKLEDSAVYLCASSRDIFGEQYFGPGTRLTVT.

This clone is classed as medium-sized (0.01 to 0.1%). The V call is TRBV29-1, the J call TRBJ1-1, with TRBD1 as a possible D gene (6 bases). Per germline, CDR1 SQVTM and CDR2 ANQGSEA. Trimming cost V 4 bases and J 0 bases, with 12 bases left between them. This CDR3 comprises 14 residues. CDR3 DNA: TGCAGCGTTGGAGAGGCAGGGGTGAACACTGAAGCTTTCTTT. Translating it yields CSVGEAGVNTEAFF. The complete variable domain, with remaining parts taken from reference TRBV29-1 and TRBJ1-1, reads SAVISQKPSRDICQRGTSLTIQCQVDSQVTMMFWYRQQPGQSLTLIATANQGSEATYESGFVIDKFPISRPNLTFSTLTVSNMSPEDSSIYLCSVGEAGVNTEAFFGQGTRLTVV.

The CDR3 region is CASSFGVLNTEAFF. CDR3 nucleotides: TGTGCCAGCAGCTTCGGGGTCTTGAACACTGAAGCTTTCTTT. V usage is TRBV5-8 and J usage is TRBJ1-1; D not resolved. The CDR3 consists of 14 residues. V shed 2 bases and J shed 0 bases, with 8 bases lying between them. CDR1 and CDR2 from the germline V gene are SGHTS and YDEGEE.

V is TRBV14 and J is TRBJ2-2, with a weak D call TRBD2 (6 bases). The CDR3 length is 15 residues. V lost 2 bases and J lost 4, with 11 bases in between. Germline V gene lookup returns CDR1 SGHDN and CDR2 FVKESK. CDR3 sequence reads: CASSQRRGSTGELFF. DNA of the CDR3: TGTGCCAGCAGCCAAAGGAGGGGTAGCACCGGGGAGCTGTTTTTT.

The rearrangement links TRBV19 to TRBJ1-2; TRBD1 matches at 7 bases. This CDR3 contains 14 residues. The germline CDR1 and CDR2 sequences are LNHDA and SQIVND (reference sequence). Trimming took 4 bases from V and 5 from J; bases not matched to a gene: 7. For the CDR3, the DNA is TGTGCCAGTAGTACTGGGACAGCGAAATATGGCTACACCTTC. Translating it yields CASSTGTAKYGYTF.

The rearrangement joins TRBV6-1 to TRBJ1-6; no clear D. Trimming shortened V by 2 bases and J by 5 bases, and 10 bases separated the two germline ends. The germline gives CDR1 MNHNS, CDR2 SASEGT. The CDR3 spans 15 residues. The CDR3 DNA reads TGTGCCAGCAGTGAAAATCGGGCTAATAATTCACCCCTCCACTTT. As protein: CASSENRANNSPLHF.

In this sample, this clone turned up once. The chain couples TRBV7-2 to TRBJ1-1, with D unresolved. Germline CDR1 SGHTA, CDR2 FQGNSA. V lost 3 bases, J lost 11 bases, and 16 bases lay in between. This CDR3 region has 13 residues. CDR3 residues: CASSFYMAREAFF. The CDR3 region has the DNA TGTGCCAGCAGCTTTTACATGGCGAGGGAGGCTTTCTTT.

V gene TRBV5-6 combines with J gene TRBJ2-1; TRBD2 agrees at 8 bases. The CDR3 spans 14 residues. The germline CDR1 and CDR2 sequences are SGHDT and YYEEEE. V dropped 2 bases and J dropped 7; count of bases not matched to a gene: 5. The CDR3 protein is CASSLLAAGNEQFF. In DNA, the CDR3 is TGTGCCAGCAGCTTACTAGCGGCGGGGAATGAGCAGTTCTTC.

The genes are TRBV6-6 and TRBJ1-6, with D perhaps matching TRBD1 (5 bases). There are 14 residues in the CDR3. Germline V CDR1 and CDR2: MNHNY, SVGAGI (reference sequence). V lost 6 bases and J lost 8, with 14 bases in between. The chain's CDR3 is CASSALGHDSPLHF. CDR3 in DNA: TGTGCCAGCAGCGCCTTGGGGCACGATTCACCCCTCCACTTT.

This clone was seen once. The V gene is TRBV7-2, the J gene TRBJ1-3, with D maybe TRBD1 (5 bases). Trimming cost V 3 bases and J 4 bases, with 10 bases left between them. The germline V gene encodes CDR1 SGHTA and CDR2 FQGNSA. The length of the CDR3 is 14 residues. CDR3 DNA: TGTGCCAGCAGCTTTCAGGGCGCCGGAAACACCATATATTTT. Protein product: CASSFQGAGNTIYF.

As regards this clone: Within the sample, other DNA sequences also encode this same CDR3. The V and J genes are TRBV5-6 and TRBJ1-1, with unresolved D. This CDR3 is 15 amino acids long. Germline CDR1 and CDR2: SGHDT and YYEEEE. Between the trimmed V and J ends, which lost 1 base and 0 bases, there was a span of 10 bases. CDR3 DNA: TGTGCCAGCAGCTTGAAAGTCACGATGAACACTGAAGCTTTCTTT. Its protein is CASSLKVTMNTEAFF.